This T cell receptor beta chain was found in a study of CD8 T cells in ankylosing spondylitis. Study conclusions and caveats: Disease-linked clones proved CD8+ and comparatively uncommon in peripheral blood. Reported data indicate significant enrichment of disease-linked clones within matched ankylosing spondylitis synovial fluid. Made up of fewer than ten highly homologous variants, a TCR beta motif appeared characteristic of ankylosing spondylitis blood.

This clonotype was counted ten times or more. Its specificity is unknown. Molecular-barcoded quantitative 5'-RACE produced these TCR beta libraries. MiXCR was run by TCRdb on the 5' RACE reads, yielding one entry per CDR3 protein. The sample has around 770,000 distinct CDR3 sequences; roughly 12% are singletons. Trimming cost V 1 base and J 6 bases, with 13 bases left between them. CDR1 is SEHNR, CDR2 FQNEAQ, per germline (reference sequence). This CDR3 has 14 amino acids. Sequenced: blood, either unsorted or a sorted T cell fraction (not recorded which). The TCR originated in a male donor with ankylosing spondylitis. The chain recombines TRBV7-9 with TRBJ2-7, with D unresolved. The CDR3: CASSLGPQPGEQYF. CDR3 nucleotide sequence: TGTGCCAGCAGCTTAGGACCGCAACCGGGCGAGCAGTACTTC.